Included here is one T cell receptor beta chain sequence, with context. Antigen: not known. The sample belongs to a study of T cells after yellow fever vaccination. Turning to the study itself: Those fractions that held only low numbers of cells were prepared using the SMART-Seq v4 Ultra Low Input RNA kit. The study, taken as a whole, reports: A large majority of primary-vaccination clones showed up again after the booster (just under 97% CD4, 88% CD8).

By 5'RACE template switching, TCR cDNA was produced, with a universal primer site and UMIs added in the process. MiXCR, run by TCRdb on the 5' RACE reads, gives a single entry per CDR3 protein. The table lists around 600,000 distinct CDR3 sequences, roughly an eighth of them singletons. The origin of this receptor is a man younger than 45 who received the YFV17D yellow fever vaccine. Sample: PBMCs, taken on the day of the yellow fever booster vaccination.

CDR3 DNA sequence: TGTGCCAGCAAGGGACATTTGAACACTGAAGCTTTCTTT. As protein: CASKGHLNTEAFF. The chain couples TRBV7-2 to TRBJ1-1; TRBD1 might be the D (6 bases). This CDR3 contains 13 residues. Looked up from germline, CDR1 is SGHTA and CDR2 is FQGNSA. V lost 7 bases, J lost 0 bases, and 9 bases lay in between.